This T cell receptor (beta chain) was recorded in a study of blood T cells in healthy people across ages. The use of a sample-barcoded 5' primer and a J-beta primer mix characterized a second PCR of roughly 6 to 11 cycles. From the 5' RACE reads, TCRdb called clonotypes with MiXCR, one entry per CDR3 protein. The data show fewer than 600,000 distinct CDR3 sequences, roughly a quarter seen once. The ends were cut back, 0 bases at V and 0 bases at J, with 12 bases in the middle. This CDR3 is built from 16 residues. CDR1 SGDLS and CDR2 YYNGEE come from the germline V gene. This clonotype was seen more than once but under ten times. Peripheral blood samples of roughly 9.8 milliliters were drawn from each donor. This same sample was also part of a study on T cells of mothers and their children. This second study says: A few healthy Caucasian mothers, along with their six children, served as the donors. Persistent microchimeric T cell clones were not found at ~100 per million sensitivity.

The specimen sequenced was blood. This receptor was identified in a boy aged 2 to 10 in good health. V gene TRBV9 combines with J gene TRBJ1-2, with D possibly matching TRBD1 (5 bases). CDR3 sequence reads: CASSVAPRDPNYGYTF. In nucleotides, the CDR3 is TGTGCCAGCAGCGTAGCCCCCAGGGATCCTAACTATGGCTACACCTTC.